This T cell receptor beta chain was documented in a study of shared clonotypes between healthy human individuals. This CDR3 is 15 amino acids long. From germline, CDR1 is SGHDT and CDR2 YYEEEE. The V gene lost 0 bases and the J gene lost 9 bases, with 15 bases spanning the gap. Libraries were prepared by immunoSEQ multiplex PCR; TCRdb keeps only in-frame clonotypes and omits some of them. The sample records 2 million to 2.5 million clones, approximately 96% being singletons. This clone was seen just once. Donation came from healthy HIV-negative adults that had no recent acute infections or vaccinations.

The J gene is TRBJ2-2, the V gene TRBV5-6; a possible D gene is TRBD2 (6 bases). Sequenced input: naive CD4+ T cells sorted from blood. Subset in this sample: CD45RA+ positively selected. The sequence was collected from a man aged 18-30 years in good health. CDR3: CASSLEVAGSWELFF. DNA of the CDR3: TGTGCCAGCAGCTTGGAGGTGGCGGGAAGTTGGGAGCTGTTTTTT.